One sample yielded the 10 T cell receptor beta chains listed below, sequenced in a study of blood T cell repertoires in COVID-19. TCRdb's copy holds only in-frame clones and misses some; the assay was immunoSEQ multiplex PCR. The sample holds 250,000 to 350,000 clones, approximately 83% seen once. The source material was peripheral blood. These receptors came from a woman aged 25 to 39 who had recovered from COVID-19.

Written as DNA, the CDR3 is TGTGCCAGCAGTTACCCCCGGGAGGGGGCCTACGAGCAGTACTTC. It codes for CASSYPREGAYEQYF. The chain employs TRBV6-5 and TRBJ2-7; the match to TRBD2 covers 8 bases. Germline loops: CDR1 MNHEY, CDR2 SVGAGI. With 2 bases clipped from V and 2 bases from J, the junction kept 5 bases outside the gene matches. The CDR3 has 15 amino acids.

The chain links TRBV6-2 or TRBV6-3 to TRBJ2-1; D call uncertain. Trimming left V 2 bases short and J 10 bases short, with 6 bases between. CDR1 and CDR2 from the germline V gene are MNHEY and SVGEGT. The CDR3 totals 11 residues. In DNA form, the CDR3 reads TGTGCCAGCAGTTACCTGACAGAGCAGTTCTTC. It yields the protein CASSYLTEQFF.

This clone was recorded only once. The V gene is TRBV28, the J gene TRBJ1-1; D not certain. CDR1 is MDHEN, CDR2 SYDVKM, per germline. With 10 bases removed from V and 4 bases from J, the gap between germline ends came to 13 bases. This CDR3 contains 12 residues. The CDR3 sequence is CATQPLATEAFF. CDR3 bases: TGTGCCACCCAGCCATTAGCCACTGAAGCTTTCTTT.

This chain links TRBV7-9 with TRBJ2-1; 12 bases align to TRBD2. With 1 base clipped from V and 6 bases from J, the junction kept 1 base outside the gene matches. Germline loops: CDR1 SEHNR, CDR2 FQNEAQ (reference sequence). The CDR3 consists of 15 residues. The CDR3 nucleotides read TGTGCCAGCAGCTTAGTGACTAGCGGGAGCAATGAGCAGTTCTTC. Amino acid sequence: CASSLVTSGSNEQFF.

This clone was counted a few times. The chain combines TRBV7-8 with TRBJ2-7; TRBD1 agrees at 7 bases. CDR1 and CDR2 (germline): SGHVS, FQNEAQ. Losses at the gene ends were 3 bases for V and 3 bases for J; bases not matched to a gene: 2. This CDR3 is 13 amino acids long. The CDR3 protein is CASSFRTGYEQYF. CDR3 in DNA: TGTGCCAGCAGCTTTAGGACAGGCTACGAGCAGTACTTC.

The chain links TRBV30 to TRBJ2-1; no reliable D call. Trimming shortened V by 1 base and J by 0 bases, and 7 bases separated the two germline ends. Looked up from germline, CDR1 is GTSNPN and CDR2 is SVGIG (reference sequence). This CDR3 is 14 amino acids long. Here the CDR3 reads CAWSDSFSYNEQFF. The CDR3 bases are TGTGCCTGGAGTGACTCGTTCTCCTACAATGAGCAGTTCTTC.

For the CDR3, the DNA is TGCGCCAGCGACGGACAGGGTGTACAAGTAAATACGCAGTATTTT. This gives the protein CASDGQGVQVNTQYF. The genes are TRBV10-2 and TRBJ2-3; the match to TRBD1 covers 8 bases. Per the germline V gene, CDR1 is WSHSY and CDR2 is SAAADI. This CDR3 comprises 15 residues. With V trimmed by 8 bases and J by 7 bases, 14 bases remained unmatched.

The rearrangement joins TRBV18 to TRBJ2-1; 10 nucleotides line up with TRBD2. The CDR3 extends over 17 amino acids. With 1 base clipped from V and 4 bases from J, the junction kept 7 bases outside the gene matches. CDR1 KGHSH and CDR2 LQKENI come from the germline V gene. CDR3 in amino acids: CASSPLVRAGGYNEQFF. CDR3 DNA: TGTGCCAGCTCACCACTGGTTCGAGCGGGGGGGTACAATGAGCAGTTCTTC.

This rearrangement joins TRBV3-1 (or the pseudogene TRBV3-2) to TRBJ2-7, with no clear D. This CDR3 spans 14 amino acids. The V and J ends lost 4 bases and 1 base respectively, with 11 bases between them. The germline V gene has CDR1 LGHDT and CDR2 YNNKEL (reference sequence). The CDR3 sequence: CASSRTTISYEQYF. The CDR3 DNA reads TGTGCCAGCAGCCGAACGACAATTTCCTACGAGCAGTACTTC.

The V gene is TRBV29-1, the J gene TRBJ2-7; D perhaps matches TRBD2 (6 bases). The CDR3 consists of 13 residues. V dropped 6 bases and J dropped 9 bases, with 21 bases sitting between them. Germline V gene data show CDR1 as SQVTM and CDR2 as ANQGSEA. The DNA of the CDR3 is TGCAGCGTGGCCTTACAGGCGGGATCGGGGCAGTACTTC. Amino acids: CSVALQAGSGQYF.